This paragraph reports one T cell receptor beta chain. Its specific antigen is unknown. Base qualities are not at hand, and no much larger clone is one base apart. TCRbeta CDR3 regions were amplified from genomic DNA by means of the immunoSEQ Assay, a bias-controlled multiplex PCR. The paper's data handling went like this. The number of nucleated cells in each sample was estimated by amplification of reference gene primers within the assay. To quantify the absolute abundance of each unique TCRbeta CDR3 rearrangement, sequence reads were collapsed and filtered. For each sample, productive Simpson clonality was calculated by taking the square root of Simpson's diversity index across productive rearrangements. TCRdb retrieved this table from immuneACCESS and kept in-frame rearrangements only. Not all clones are present; in checked studies, unresolved V genes account for under half, and no reason is known for the remainder. The DNA gave D and trimming, while V, J and clone size come from that table. Within this sample are 60,000 to 65,000 clones, with 75% to 90% of them counted one time only. Jointly, the top ten make up around 8.3% of the sample.

The CDR3 contains 14 residues, cysteine and phenylalanine counted. The sequence is cut down to CDR3 DNA, 42 bases in frame from base 1. Each collaborating institution followed its own protocols to collect whole blood in K2EDTA tubes. For TCRbeta analysis, collaborators shipped samples as frozen whole blood, isolated PBMCs, or DNA extracted from either of those sample types. This entry is derived from a study of blood T cell repertoires in COVID-19 (dated by TCRdb to the early 2020s). Regarding the study in general: The collaborator samples originated in the United States, Italy and Spain and spanned the acute and convalescent phases of COVID-19. The prospective study material was composed of cDNA or gDNA derived from T cells, B-cell-depleted T cells, or PBMCs. Subjects who had been exposed to COVID-19, were actively infected with it, or had recovered from it provided the deeply sampled blood TCRbeta repertoires that made up the dataset. The repertoires were released in a freely available public database intended as a resource for research on the immune response to SARS-CoV-2. Samples came from the ongoing ImmuneRACE study (first 160 participants) plus 1,254 subjects from 6 global collaborators. Nearly every sample came with metadata listing a de-identified subject ID, COVID-19 status, age in years and sex. Where available, HLA class I and class II types were taken from metadata supplied by the sample provider and were not determined by assay-based typing. General study outcomes and caveats: How much clinical and demographic metadata was included differed by source and by participant, and the metadata was provided uncurated.

This sequence uses TRBV12-1 and TRBJ2-7; the table gives TRBD1 as D, unverified against the DNA. TRBV12-1 is marked as a pseudogene. The material sequenced was peripheral blood. This TCR was sampled from a human donor with active COVID-19. The donor label of this sample is uncertain. This receptor carries the CDR3 CASSPGRGVYEQYF. Read as DNA, the sequence is TGTGCCAGCAGCCCCGGCAGGGGTGTGTACGAGCAGTACTTC.